This T cell receptor beta chain is drawn from a study of T cell repertoires in ileal Crohn's disease. J lost 6 bases, V lost 5 bases, and 18 bases had no gene match. CDR1 is LNHDA, CDR2 SQIVND, per germline (reference sequence). This CDR3 region has 18 residues. Generated by immunoSEQ multiplex PCR, the TCRdb table keeps only in-frame clones and is missing some. The sample includes a few thousand clones, roughly 83% of them seen just once. The sequence was collected from an adult with Crohn's disease. Sequencing was done on a sample of ileal tissue. This chain connects TRBV19 to TRBJ2-2; 7 bases are shared with TRBD1. CDR3: CASSPSSQGETWAGELFF. The CDR3 nucleotides read TGTGCCAGTAGTCCTTCAAGTCAGGGGGAGACCTGGGCCGGGGAGCTGTTTTTT.